The T cell receptor beta chain described here comes from a study of blood T cell repertoires in COVID-19. The overall study: Sites across the United States, Italy and Spain contributed samples from acute and convalescent COVID-19. Sample material is recorded as cDNA or gDNA derived from T cells, B-cell-depleted T cells, or PBMCs.

As processed by the authors: From reference gene primer amplification, estimates of nucleated cell counts were derived. Sequencing used immunoSEQ multiplex PCR; TCRdb keeps in-frame clones, though not all of them. V and J calls and clone size are given by that table; D and trimming were obtained from the DNA. The profile shows approximately 60,000 clones, 75% to 85% of them singletons. The V end lost 0 bases, the J end lost 2 bases, and 7 bases lay between the germline ends. Per germline, CDR1 KGHSH and CDR2 LQKENI. This CDR3 region has 14 residues. This TCR came from a human donor in a cohort sampled during active COVID-19. The chain employs TRBV18 and TRBJ2-5; D is perhaps TRBD1 (6 bases). What was sequenced was peripheral blood. The CDR3 spells CASSPPGTQETQYF. CDR3 DNA: TGTGCCAGCTCACCACCCGGGACACAAGAGACCCAGTACTTC.